Given below is one T cell receptor beta chain in context. The clone's antigen remains unknown. Per-nucleotide qualities are absent, and no much larger clonotype sits a single base away. This sample stems from a study of cytomegalovirus exposure and HLA in healthy donors (TCRdb year 2017). At the level of the whole study: An earlier analysis of some 620 of the donors reported under 300 Gb of sequence data and 117 million unique TCR beta sequences obtained from about 170 million T cells. Roughly 300 gigabases of sequencing data and 78 million or so unique TCR sequences were included in an early release covering roughly 600 HLA-typed donors. Among the approximately 420 genotyped donors, about 85% belonged to the genetic ancestry cluster associated with self-reported Caucasian donors. The aim of the study was to test whether cataloging public T cell receptors could identify signatures of past pathogen exposure. The study profiled the T cell repertoires of hundreds of subjects by immunosequencing and related them to cytomegalovirus serostatus. Besides the first cohort of approximately 670 subjects, a separate validation cohort made up of around 120 different subjects was used. To predict cytomegalovirus infection status, the study brought together high-throughput TCR immunosequencing, statistical association of individual TCRs with disease status, and machine learning. In a later analysis, previously published TCR beta repertoires from roughly 710 donors were re-analyzed and high-resolution HLA genotyping was added so that TCR occurrence patterns could be studied. Rather than using new phenotypic data, the later analysis identified candidate immune exposures from TCR beta sequences and from how often those sequences occurred across donors. To decide whether each TCR beta V gene segment behaved as functional or pseudogenic, an earlier analysis of some 600 of the donors relied on high-throughput TCR beta sequencing. Alongside the repertoire data, information on donor age, sex, ethnicity and CMV serostatus was compiled. A later genetic analysis took genome-wide SNP genotypes for about three fifths of the 666 donors and used that subset as a discovery cohort. Every repertoire in the discovery cohort had been generated on one and the same sequencing platform. HLA typing included class I and class II loci at four-digit resolution. The number of donors typed differed by locus, with about 629-630 for A, B, C, DRB1 and DQB1, over 500 for DQA1, nearly 610 for DPA1, and some 440 for DPB1. Roughly 5 DR-DQ haplotypes were handled as single units for association and clustering, since linkage in the cohort was strong. Across about 380 genotyped donors of the cohort, an average of about 200,000 unique TCR beta nucleotide sequences per donor were sequenced, and roughly 17% of those sequences were non-productive.

The cohort was made up of approximately 670 healthy bone marrow donors. All cohort members were sampled while nominally healthy, although unrecorded immune exposures were likely present. The donor tested CMV seronegative, placing the donor among the 350 to 400 seronegative members of the cohort. A peripheral blood sample was provided by each donor, and peripheral blood mononuclear cells were used for TCR beta sequencing. Genomic DNA extraction from the blood cell samples was performed with the Qiagen DNeasy Blood Extraction Kit. Sequences SGHNT (CDR1) and YYREEE (CDR2) are obtained from the germline V gene (reference sequence). From cysteine to phenylalanine, the CDR3 is 13 amino acids long. The only DNA kept is the CDR3, 39 bases in frame from the first base. Trimming removed 0 bases from V and 8 bases from J, leaving 11 bases between the germline ends. Libraries were constructed by the immunoSEQ multiplex PCR assay. A mixture of 60 forward primers for TCR Vbeta segments and 13 reverse primers for TCR Jbeta segments was used in the multiplex PCR. The CDR3 region of rearranged TCR beta genes was amplified from genomic DNA with a multiplex PCR assay. On the Illumina HiSeq System, the amplified TCR beta libraries were sequenced as 87-base-pair reads. For the original study's pipeline: A later analysis counted about 80 million unique TCR beta chains across the 550 to 750 repertoires, and around 9.9 million of these chains were shared by at least two donors. To remove PCR and sequencing errors, raw reads were error-corrected and collapsed into unique sequences using a nearest-neighbor algorithm that merged closely related sequences. V, D and J gene segments were assigned by aligning CDR3 sequences to IMGT reference sequences. For a sequence to be retained, at least a six-nucleotide match to both a V gene segment and a J gene segment was required. Rearrangements were called productive when the CDR3 lacked stop codons and stayed in frame with V and J; all others were non-productive. Following IMGT convention, CDR3 was defined as the stretch from the second conserved V-encoded cysteine up to the conserved J-encoded phenylalanine. Sequences without an unambiguous match to a single V gene segment were excluded from the earlier analysis of 587 of the donors. An earlier analysis of 500 to 700 of the donors classified V segments as functional when productive rearrangements were above 56.7% and as segregating when the standard deviation between donors was above 5%. To diagnose cytomegalovirus status from the catalog of TCR beta chain sequences, a statistical classification framework was built. V and J gene assignment, in a later analysis, came from comparing TCR nucleotide sequences with IMGT/GENE-DB human TR gene sequences. In a later analysis, CDR3 sequences and most-parsimonious VDJ recombination scenarios were assigned using the TCRdist pipeline. In a later analysis, each TCR beta chain was defined by its CDR3 amino acid sequence together with its V-gene family, and reads lacking a unique V-gene family were excluded. In a later analysis, fewer than 650 highly shared, low-generation-probability nucleotide sequences were removed to address suspected cross-contamination and a sequencing artifact. In a later analysis, a clonal expansion index for each public chain was calculated from normalized within-repertoire ranks of inferred template counts. In a later analysis, generation probabilities were computed with a VDJ recombination model fitted to out-of-frame rearrangements, and the resulting probabilities were checked against IGoR. Hypergeometric tests were used in a later analysis to score TCR-TCR, TCR-HLA and TCR-CMV co-occurrence, with a repertoire-size bias correction applied to the TCR pairs. False discovery rates were estimated in a later analysis by permuting HLA or CMV assignments 20 times. In a later analysis, co-occurring TCRs were grouped using DBSCAN, with TCRdist sequence similarity added in when clustering inside HLA-allele-positive subsets. Repertoires with fewer than 30,000 or more than 120,000 public chains were left out of co-occurrence clustering, as were a handful of repertoires with anomalous nucleotide sharing. Held by TCRdb, this immuneACCESS table contains in-frame sequences only and omits some clones. Under half of the omission traces to an unresolved V gene where checked; the cause of the rest is unknown. The V and J calls and clone size were taken over from that table, and D and trimming were inferred from the DNA. The sample has 150,000 or so clones on record, around 84% of them singletons. The top ten clonotypes cover about 2.2% of the sample.

The investigation overall reported the following: The earlier analysis of 587 of the donors excluded over 15 rarely observed V segments, including chromosome 9 orphons, because counts were too low. A later genetic analysis associated a missense DCLRE1C variant with V-gene and J-gene trimming of TCR beta chains, and an independent cohort replicated the association. The classifier was reported to diagnose cytomegalovirus status with high specificity and sensitivity in both the original and validation cohorts. In vitro tests confirmed that a few of the cytomegalovirus-associated TCR beta chains recognize cytomegalovirus antigens. In the study, approximately 160 TCR beta chains were listed as associated with cytomegalovirus. Only TCR beta chains were sequenced in this cohort, and the absence of alpha or paired-chain data limited detectable features. A later analysis associated 17,000 or so TCR beta sequences with specific HLA alleles at a false discovery rate of 0.05. Some IMGT-functional V segments, including TRBV6-2 and TRBV6-3, could not be distinguished by the 87-base-pair reads and were therefore excluded. Strong co-occurrence of HLA alleles, especially DR and DQ, made assigning TCR associations to individual alleles difficult. While some public TCRs were present in many individuals, most TCR sequences turned up only very rarely across donors. The only immune exposure information available for the cohort was CMV serostatus. Linkage disequilibrium might explain the correlated functional status among segregating V segments, but an unknown experimental factor could not be excluded. In a later analysis, several top co-occurrence clusters were reported to appear linked to parvovirus B19, influenza, CMV and Epstein-Barr virus. In a later analysis, the rate of TCR association differed among HLA loci, with DRB1 alleles having the most associated TCRs and HLA-C alleles having the fewest. A group of highly shared sequence variants was considered likely to be a technical artifact of the sequencing pipeline. It was suggested by the authors that the approach could potentially be generalized to other disease states and immunological phenotypes. According to a later analysis, most CMV-associated TCR beta chains appeared to be HLA-restricted, and the HLA associations seemed to be driven largely by CMV exposure. Compared with equally common non-associated chains, HLA-associated TCR beta chains in a later analysis were more clonally expanded and had lower generation probabilities. Because HLA typing was unavailable for some donors at each locus, only the typed subset was used in association tests. In a later genetic analysis, fewer N-insertions in productive TCRs were reported among donors in an Asian-associated ancestry cluster than the approximately 710-donor mean. Presence/absence analyses assumed roughly uniform sequencing depth across donors, an assumption that may not hold. A further reported finding was that TCR beta sequences accurately predicted the HLA-A and HLA-B alleles for most subjects in the first cohort. In an earlier analysis of 587 of the donors, most TCR beta V segments appeared in productive rearrangements about 90% or about 30% of the time, broadly matching IMGT annotations.

The chain is made from TRBV5-4 and TRBJ1-2, with the identity of the D gene unclear. Sequences were obtained from PBMCs. The clonotype comes from a man aged 45-65 years in good health and CMV-seronegative. The DNA reads as follows: TGTGCCAGCAGCTTGGAACAGTCTACCGGCTACACCTTC. It is translated as CASSLEQSTGYTF.